The 5 T cell receptor beta chains reported below all come from one sample, sequenced in a study of shared clonotypes between healthy human individuals (TCRdb year 2020). Libraries came from the immunoSEQ multiplex PCR assay. TCRdb carries this immuneACCESS record with in-frame sequences only. Its versions omit some clonotypes, under half of them owing to an unresolved V gene in the studies checked, with the rest unexplained. Counted in this sample were over a million clones; 95% to 99% of them appeared once. Roughly 0.4% of the sample rests with the top ten. The sequenced sample consisted of naive CD4+ T cells sorted from blood. This specimen's cell subset or site label, per the study, means: CD45RA+ positively selected. These receptor sequences come from a man aged 25-45 years in good health.

This rearrangement joins TRBV14 to TRBJ2-1; 14 nucleotides match TRBD2. Germline assignment: CDR1 SGHDN and CDR2 FVKESK. CDR3 size: 16 residues. V lost 3 bases, J lost 8 bases, and 6 bases stayed unmatched. In DNA form, the CDR3 reads TGTGCCAGCAGCCAGAACCCGGGACTAGCGGGAGATGAGCAGTTCTTC. Translating it yields CASSQNPGLAGDEQFF.

This rearrangement joins TRBV7-9 to TRBJ1-2, with 8 nucleotides matching TRBD1. V lost 5 bases and J lost 8; bases outside the gene matches: 7. The CDR3 extends over 13 amino acids. Germline CDR1 reads SEHNR; CDR2 reads FQNEAQ (reference sequence). This CDR3 is CASSTDRGRGYTF. In DNA, the CDR3 is TGTGCCAGCAGCACTGACAGGGGACGCGGCTACACCTTC.

The rearrangement joins TRBV2 to TRBJ2-7, with D tentatively TRBD2 (5 bases). Germline CDR1 is SNHLY and CDR2 is FYNNEI. This CDR3 spans 14 amino acids. The V and J ends lost 2 bases and 0 bases respectively, with 8 bases between them. CDR3 sequence reads: CASSERGFSYEQYF. In DNA form, the CDR3 reads TGTGCCAGCAGTGAACGGGGTTTCTCCTACGAGCAGTACTTC.

In the case of this clone: Different DNA sequences within this sample yield the same CDR3. This rearrangement joins TRBV5-1 to TRBJ1-1; D is undetermined. Trimming removed 0 bases from V and 0 bases from J, with 6 bases in between. Germline loops: CDR1 SGHRS, CDR2 YFSETQ. This CDR3 has 14 residues. The chain's CDR3 is CASSLDGLNTEAFF. CDR3 DNA sequence: TGCGCCAGCAGCTTGGACGGGTTGAACACTGAAGCTTTCTTT.

The chain recombines TRBV29-1 with TRBJ2-1; 9 bases align to TRBD2. CDR3 size: 16 residues. From germline, CDR1 is SQVTM and CDR2 ANQGSEA. The ends lost 7 bases at V and 0 bases at J; junction bases unmatched: 10. CDR3 in amino acids: CSAGQLSGSSYNEQFF. CDR3 bases: TGCAGCGCCGGGCAACTTAGCGGGAGCTCCTACAATGAGCAGTTCTTC.